These 8 T cell receptor beta chains were all obtained from the same sample, sequenced in a study of cytotoxic CD8 clonotypes in ibrutinib-treated CLL. TCRdb's copy holds only in-frame clones and misses some; the assay was immunoSEQ multiplex PCR. This sample has 35,000 to 50,000 clones, with around 70% found just once. Here the sequenced sample was PBMCs, taken at disease progression, from a patient treated with ibrutinib. These receptors originate from a human donor with chronic lymphocytic leukemia.

The chain's CDR3 is CASSLDSMNTEAFF. The CDR3 region has the DNA TGTGCCAGCAGCTTGGATTCCATGAACACTGAAGCTTTCTTT. The genes are TRBV5-4 and TRBJ1-1, with no clear D. Germline values: CDR1 SGHNT, CDR2 YYREEE (reference sequence). The CDR3 is made up of 14 amino acids. Trimming pared 0 bases from V and 0 bases from J, leaving 6 bases between.

This clone occurred a few times. The chain has TRBV19 and TRBJ1-1; D is undetermined. This CDR3 is 13 amino acids long. Germline-derived CDR1 and CDR2 are LNHDA and SQIVND (reference sequence). Trimming stripped 7 bases from V and 0 bases from J, with 9 bases between. The CDR3 sequence: CASTQHMNTEAFF. The DNA for the CDR3 is TGTGCCAGTACCCAACACATGAACACTGAAGCTTTCTTT.

The chain carries TRBV28 and TRBJ2-3; TRBD1 or TRBD2 may be the D gene (5 bases each). The V and J ends lost 4 bases and 4 bases respectively, with 12 bases between them. This CDR3 spans 14 amino acids. Germline CDR1 and CDR2: MDHEN and SYDVKM. The CDR3, as DNA: TGTGCCAGCAGTTCAGGACTGGGACCAGATACGCAGTATTTT. This encodes CASSSGLGPDTQYF. The entire variable domain, with the rest obtained from reference TRBV28 and TRBJ2-3, is as follows: DVKVTQSSRYLVKRTGEKVFLECVQDMDHENMFWYRQDPGLGLRLIYFSYDVKMKEKGDIPEGYSVSREKKERFSLILESASTNQTSMYLCASSSGLGPDTQYFGPGTRLTVL.

The chain has TRBV4-1 and TRBJ1-2, with 9 nucleotides matching TRBD1. Germline trimming cut 0 bases from V and 5 bases from J; bases unmatched to any gene: 7. CDR3 size: 16 residues. Looked up from germline, CDR1 is MGHRA and CDR2 is YSYEKL. The chain's CDR3 is CASSQDARDRAYGYTF. The CDR3 bases are TGCGCCAGCAGCCAAGACGCGAGGGACAGGGCGTATGGCTACACCTTC.

The chain links TRBV28 to TRBJ2-7, with D possibly TRBD1 on 6 matching bases. This CDR3 spans 14 amino acids. V lost 7 bases to trimming and J lost 6 bases, with 19 bases between them. The V gene's germline CDR1 is MDHEN and CDR2 SYDVKM. The CDR3 bases are TGTGCCAGCATTCAGGGACAATTCGCTGGCGAGCAGTACTTC. As protein: CASIQGQFAGEQYF.

The chain links TRBV5-4 to TRBJ2-7, with 9 bases identical to TRBD2. V shed 4 bases, J shed 4 bases, and the junction held 12 bases outside the gene matches. Germline assignment: CDR1 SGHNT and CDR2 YYREEE (reference sequence). The CDR3 sequence is 16 residues long. CDR3 nucleotides: TGTGCCAGCAGCCGGACTAGCGCCCCTCCCCAATACGAGCAGTACTTC. Its translation is CASSRTSAPPQYEQYF.

V gene TRBV6-1 combines with J gene TRBJ2-3; TRBD1 might be the D (6 bases). The V end lost 2 bases, the J end lost 2 bases, and 14 bases lay between the germline ends. The CDR3 totals 16 residues. Looked up from germline, CDR1 is MNHNS and CDR2 is SASEGT. The CDR3 region is CASSEKWQGITDTQYF. In DNA form, the CDR3 reads TGTGCCAGCAGTGAAAAGTGGCAGGGGATCACAGATACGCAGTATTTT.

In its sample, this clone was seen a few times. V and J are TRBV7-6 and TRBJ2-1; TRBD1 agrees at 9 bases. V gave up 1 base and J gave up 9 bases; unmatched junction bases: 7. CDR3 length: 15 amino acids. Germline-derived CDR1 and CDR2 are SGHVS and FNYEAQ. For the CDR3, the DNA is TGTGCCAGCAGCTTAGTCTACAGGGGGCAGGGTGAGCAGTTCTTC. Its protein is CASSLVYRGQGEQFF.